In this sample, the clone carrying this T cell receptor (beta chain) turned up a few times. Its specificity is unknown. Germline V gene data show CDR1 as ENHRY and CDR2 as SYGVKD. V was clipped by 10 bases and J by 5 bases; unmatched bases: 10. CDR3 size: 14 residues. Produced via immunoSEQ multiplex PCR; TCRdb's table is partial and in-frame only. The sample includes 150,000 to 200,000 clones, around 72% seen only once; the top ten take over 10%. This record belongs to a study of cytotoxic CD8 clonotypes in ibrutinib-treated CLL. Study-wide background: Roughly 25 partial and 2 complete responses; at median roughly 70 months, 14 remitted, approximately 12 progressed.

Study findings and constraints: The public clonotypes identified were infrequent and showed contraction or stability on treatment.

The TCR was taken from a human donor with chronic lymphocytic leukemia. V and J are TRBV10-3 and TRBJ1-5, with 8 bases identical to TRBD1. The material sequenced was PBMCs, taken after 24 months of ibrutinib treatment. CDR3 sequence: CATSGQVRDQPQHF. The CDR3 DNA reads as TGTGCCACCTCGGGACAGGTAAGGGATCAGCCCCAGCATTTT.